The 30 T cell receptor beta chains listed next were all sequenced from one sample in a study of response to subunit inactivated influenza vaccine. MiXCR was run by TCRdb on the RT-PCR reads, yielding one entry per CDR3 protein. The table has some 570,000 distinct CDR3 sequences, around 10% seen once; the top ten hold more than 9.5%. Another study also made use of these data, one on T cells expressing NK-cell markers. From that second work: It was by 5'RACE template switching with UMIs that TCR beta cDNA was made.

The sample consisted of PBMCs from blood, taken on the day of vaccination. These receptors all stem from a man aged 50-60 years who received an inactivated influenza vaccine.

This clonotype was observed a handful of times. The chain is built from TRBV18 and TRBJ1-1; possible D gene TRBD1, 6 bases. CDR1 is KGHSH and CDR2 is LQKENI in the germline V gene. The V end was cut by 4 bases, the J end by 4 bases, with 13 bases between. The CDR3 extends over 14 amino acids. The CDR3 DNA reads as TGTGCCAGCTCACTTTTTGAAGGGGGCACTGAAGCTTTCTTT. Protein: CASSLFEGGTEAFF. The whole variable domain, filled in from reference TRBV18 and TRBJ1-1, reads NAGVMQNPRHLVRRRGQEARLRCSPMKGHSHVYWYRQLPEEGLKFMVYLQKENIIDESGMPKERFSAEFPKEGPSILRIQQVVRGDSAAYFCASSLFEGGTEAFFGQGTRLTVV.

This clonotype showed up just a few times. This sequence joins TRBV4-3 and TRBJ2-7; the match to TRBD1 covers 11 bases. The V gene's germline CDR1 is LGHNA and CDR2 YSLEER. There are 17 residues in the CDR3. After removal of 4 bases from V and 7 bases from J, the junction contained 15 bases not matched to a gene. The DNA of the CDR3 is TGCGCCAGCAGCCTACCCCTATTCGGGACAGGGGGTGGAGAGCAGTACTTC. This sequence encodes CASSLPLFGTGGGEQYF.

In its sample, this clonotype was seen many times. A read error may produce the germline difference seen at one junction end. This chain joins TRBV12-3 or TRBV12-4 and TRBJ1-2; 9 nucleotides match TRBD1. This CDR3 is built from 13 residues. The chain's CDR3 is CASSLGTGFGYTF. The DNA for the CDR3 is TGTGCCAGCAGCTTAGGGACAGGGTTTGGCTACACCTTC.

The chain is built from TRBV7-2 and TRBJ2-1; no firm D call. CDR1 is SGHTA, CDR2 FQGNSA, per germline. The ends were cut back, 2 bases at V and 9 bases at J, with 5 bases in the middle. This CDR3 spans 11 amino acids. The CDR3 nucleotides read TGTGCCAGCAGCTTATTTTCTGAGCAGTTCTTC. The encoded protein is CASSLFSEQFF. The complete variable domain, with remaining parts taken from reference TRBV7-2 and TRBJ2-1, reads GAGVSQSPSNKVTEKGKDVELRCDPISGHTALYWYRQSLGQGLEFLIYFQGNSAPDKSGLPSDRFSAERTGGSVSTLTIQRTQQEDSAVYLCASSLFSEQFFGPGTRLTVL.

V and J are TRBV20-1 and TRBJ2-1, with D possibly TRBD2 on 6 matching bases. CDR3 size: 14 residues. V was shortened by 6 bases and J by 4 bases, with 16 bases between the two germline ends. CDR1 is DFQATT and CDR2 is SNEGSKA in the germline V gene (reference sequence). CDR3 amino acids: CSAQTPGLYNEQFF. The CDR3 nucleotides are TGCAGTGCGCAAACCCCGGGACTTTACAATGAGCAGTTCTTC.

This clonotype was seen many times. J is TRBJ2-5 and V is TRBV7-8; a weak D match, TRBD2 (6 bases). V was clipped by 4 bases and J by 3 bases, with 9 bases between them. The CDR3 runs to 13 residues. CDR1 and CDR2 from the germline V gene are SGHVS and FQNEAQ. CDR3 protein: CASSSGLEETQYF. The CDR3 DNA reads as TGTGCCAGCAGCTCGGGACTCGAAGAGACCCAGTACTTC.

V usage is TRBV7-6 and J usage is TRBJ2-1; tentatively, D is TRBD2 (6 bases). The CDR3 length is 15 residues. The germline CDR1 and CDR2 sequences are SGHVS and FNYEAQ. With 0 bases removed from V and 15 bases from J, the gap between germline ends came to 21 bases. The CDR3 DNA reads as TGTGCCAGCAGCTTAGCGTCTTCGGGAGCCGTGGAGTGGTTCTTC. Translating it yields CASSLASSGAVEWFF.

This rearrangement joins TRBV18 to TRBJ2-1; D unresolved. CDR3 length: 15 residues. Between the trimmed V and J ends, which lost 2 bases and 6 bases, there was a span of 14 bases. Germline lookup yields CDR1 KGHSH and CDR2 LQKENI. Here the CDR3 reads CASSPGFAGANEQFF. CDR3 sequence (DNA): TGTGCCAGCTCACCAGGGTTCGCAGGAGCCAATGAGCAGTTCTTC.

The chain recombines TRBV7-2 with TRBJ1-3; D remains ambiguous. V lost 6 bases, J lost 4 bases, and 13 bases lay in between. Per germline, CDR1 SGHTA and CDR2 FQGNSA. The CDR3 is made up of 14 amino acids. As DNA, the CDR3 is TGTGCCAGCAGTTTTAATATTTTCGGAAACACCATATATTTT. Translation gives CASSFNIFGNTIYF. The whole variable domain, filled in from reference TRBV7-2 and TRBJ1-3, reads GAGVSQSPSNKVTEKGKDVELRCDPISGHTALYWYRQSLGQGLEFLIYFQGNSAPDKSGLPSDRFSAERTGGSVSTLTIQRTQQEDSAVYLCASSFNIFGNTIYFGEGSWLTVV.

This chain joins TRBV5-1 and TRBJ2-2; TRBD1 is a possible D gene (5 bases). Germline V CDR1 and CDR2: SGHRS, YFSETQ. Trimming left V 0 bases short and J 6 bases short, with 12 bases between. The CDR3 totals 15 residues. The CDR3 DNA reads TGCGCCAGCAGCTTGGCCGGCGCAGGGCCCGGGGAGCTGTTTTTT. Translated: CASSLAGAGPGELFF.

Only a few counts were recorded for this clonotype. The chain employs TRBV27 and TRBJ1-1; D is perhaps TRBD1 (6 bases). Germline-derived CDR1 and CDR2 are MNHEY and SMNVEV (reference sequence). The CDR3 runs to 15 residues. V was cut by 4 bases and J by 5 bases, with 17 bases left in between. The CDR3 loop reads CASSSSTPRGTEAFF. CDR3 bases: TGTGCCAGCAGTTCTTCTACACCTAGGGGGACTGAAGCTTTCTTT.

This clonotype occurred a few times. The chain combines TRBV30 with TRBJ1-1; 8 nucleotides align to TRBD1. This CDR3 spans 12 amino acids. With 8 bases clipped from V and 5 bases from J, the junction kept 7 bases outside the gene matches. CDR1 GTSNPN and CDR2 SVGIG come from the germline V gene (reference sequence). The CDR3 DNA reads TGTGCCACCCGGACAGGGCGGACTGAAGCTTTCTTT. It codes for CATRTGRTEAFF. The full variable domain, rest sourced from reference TRBV30 and TRBJ1-1, is SQTIHQWPATLVQPVGSPLSLECTVEGTSNPNLYWYRQAAGRGLQLLFYSVGIGQISSEVPQNLSASRPQDRQFILSSKKLLLSDSGFYLCATRTGRTEAFFGQGTRLTVV.

J is TRBJ2-3 and V is TRBV19; possible D gene TRBD1, 6 bases. The CDR3 length is 15 residues. V was clipped by 4 bases and J by 0 bases, with 11 bases between them. Germline CDR1 is LNHDA and CDR2 is SQIVND (reference sequence). The CDR3, as DNA: TGTGCCAGTAGTACACAGGGATCTAGCACAGATACGCAGTATTTT. It yields the protein CASSTQGSSTDTQYF.

The J gene is TRBJ2-2, the V gene TRBV10-1; D remains unclear. V lost 7 bases, J lost 3 bases, and 6 bases lay in between. The CDR3 has 12 amino acids. Germline-derived CDR1 and CDR2 are WNHNN and SYGVQD (reference sequence). CDR3 loop: CASNRHTGELFF. CDR3 bases: TGCGCCAGCAACAGACACACCGGGGAGCTGTTTTTT.

This clonotype has more than one count but fewer than ten. V usage is TRBV19 and J usage is TRBJ1-5; the D is unclear. Trimming took off 5 bases at V and 2 bases at J, with 7 bases between the two ends. The CDR3 runs 13 residues. Germline CDR1 and CDR2: LNHDA and SQIVND (reference sequence). The CDR3 region has the DNA TGTGCCAGTAGTCCCCGACGCAATCAGCCCCAGCATTTT. Translated, it gives CASSPRRNQPQHF.

The chain links TRBV20-1 to TRBJ2-7; tentative D call: TRBD1 (6 bases). In germline, CDR1 is DFQATT, CDR2 SNEGSKA (reference sequence). V was cut by 0 bases and J by 2 bases, with 23 bases left in between. This CDR3 has 18 residues. DNA for the CDR3: TGCAGTGCTAGAGATTATGGTTTAACAGGGCCGATAACCTACGAGCAGTACTTC. Translating gives CSARDYGLTGPITYEQYF.

This clonotype was detected once. J is TRBJ2-2 and V is TRBV20-1, with D possibly being TRBD1 (5 bases). The germline V gene has CDR1 DFQATT and CDR2 SNEGSKA (reference sequence). Trimming removed 3 bases from V and 0 bases from J, with 11 bases in between. The CDR3 length is 15 residues. The CDR3 DNA reads TGCAGTGCTAGTATAGACAGCGCGAACACCGGGGAGCTGTTTTTT. Protein sequence: CSASIDSANTGELFF.

This clonotype has more than one count but fewer than ten. The chain employs TRBV6-5 and TRBJ1-3; TRBD1 is a possible D gene (6 bases). CDR1 is MNHEY, CDR2 SVGAGI, per germline. The CDR3 is made up of 14 amino acids. The V end lost 0 bases, the J end lost 7 bases, and 10 bases lay between the germline ends. The CDR3 region is CASSYSSGDNTIYF. The CDR3 nucleotides are TGTGCCAGCAGTTACTCTTCAGGGGACAACACCATATATTTT.

This clonotype has a count of ten or more. J is TRBJ2-2 and V is TRBV14; D may match TRBD1 or TRBD2 (6 bases each). V was trimmed by 1 base and J by 4 bases, leaving 16 bases between them. The CDR3 contains 17 residues. Germline CDR1 is SGHDN and CDR2 is FVKESK. This chain's CDR3 is CASSQVEGRGFTGELFF. DNA for the CDR3: TGTGCCAGCAGCCAAGTGGAGGGCAGGGGATTCACCGGGGAGCTGTTTTTT.

The chain employs TRBV29-1 and TRBJ2-5, with 12 positions matching TRBD2. The CDR3 is 16 residues long. Germline V gene data show CDR1 as SQVTM and CDR2 as ANQGSEA. The V gene end was trimmed by 5 bases and the J gene end by 3 bases; junction bases not matched to a gene: 10. In nucleotides, the CDR3 is TGCAGCGTTTCCCGACTAGCGGGAGAAGTGGAAGAGACCCAGTACTTC. Translating it yields CSVSRLAGEVEETQYF.

The V call is TRBV29-1, the J call TRBJ1-2, with 9 bases that match TRBD1. This CDR3 comprises 14 residues. V lost 4 bases, J lost 3 bases, and 6 bases stayed unmatched. The germline CDR1 and CDR2 sequences are SQVTM and ANQGSEA. As DNA, the CDR3 is TGCAGCGTTGCCGGGACAGGGAATGACTATGGCTACACCTTC. Amino acids: CSVAGTGNDYGYTF.

This clonotype has at least ten counts. The V call is TRBV5-1, the J call TRBJ2-3; no clear D gene. This CDR3 is 13 amino acids long. Trimming took off 2 bases at V and 4 bases at J, with 8 bases between the two ends. The germline V gene encodes CDR1 SGHRS and CDR2 YFSETQ. CDR3 protein: CASSFRRPDTQYF. DNA for the CDR3: TGCGCCAGCAGCTTTAGACGGCCAGATACGCAGTATTTT.

This clonotype was counted between two and nine times. The V call is TRBV18, the J call TRBJ1-1, with 7 bases lining up with TRBD1. Germline CDR1 is KGHSH and CDR2 is LQKENI. V lost 3 bases to trimming and J lost 0 bases; unmatched junction nucleotides: 10. The CDR3 is 17 amino acids. For the CDR3, the DNA is TGTGCCAGCTCACCTCTAGGGGGACAGAGACTGAACACTGAAGCTTTCTTT. Its protein product is CASSPLGGQRLNTEAFF. The full variable domain, its missing parts supplied by reference TRBV18 and TRBJ1-1, is NAGVMQNPRHLVRRRGQEARLRCSPMKGHSHVYWYRQLPEEGLKFMVYLQKENIIDESGMPKERFSAEFPKEGPSILRIQQVVRGDSAAYFCASSPLGGQRLNTEAFFGQGTRLTVV.

This clonotype has a handful of counts. This rearrangement joins TRBV6-2 or TRBV6-3 to TRBJ2-3, with 8 nucleotides matching TRBD2. The CDR3 loop spans 18 amino acids. J gave up 4 bases and V 1 base, and 13 bases lay outside the gene matches. Germline V gives CDR1 MNHEY, CDR2 SVGEGT. CDR3 coding DNA: TGTGCCAGCAGTTACTTACGGACTAGCCCCGGAGAGGCAGATACGCAGTATTTT. It specifies CASSYLRTSPGEADTQYF.

This clonotype was seen a handful of times. The rearrangement joins TRBV5-1 to TRBJ2-3, with 10 positions matching TRBD2. V lost 6 bases to trimming and J lost 2 bases; unmatched junction nucleotides: 9. Germline CDR1 is SGHRS and CDR2 is YFSETQ. The CDR3 is made up of 16 amino acids. DNA for the CDR3: TGCGCCAGCACCCTGCAGACTAGCGGGCCCACAGATACGCAGTATTTT. Translating gives CASTLQTSGPTDTQYF.

This CDR3 reads CASTIGTSVYEQYF. Written as DNA, the CDR3 is TGTGCCAGCACCATCGGGACGTCAGTCTACGAGCAGTACTTC. The V gene is TRBV6-2 or TRBV6-3, the J gene TRBJ2-7; D may be TRBD1 or TRBD2 (5 bases each). CDR1 and CDR2 (germline): MNHEY, SVGEGT. V shed 7 bases and J shed 3 bases, with 16 bases lying between them. The CDR3 is 14 residues long.

The V call is TRBV6-2 or TRBV6-3, the J call TRBJ2-7; D call uncertain. CDR1 MNHEY and CDR2 SVGEGT come from the germline V gene. Deletions cut 4 bases from V and 2 bases from J, with 9 bases between. This CDR3 has 13 residues. CDR3 sequence (DNA): TGTGCCAGCAGTTGGACGTCTGCCTACGAGCAGTACTTC. This codes for CASSWTSAYEQYF.

This sequence joins TRBV11-2 and TRBJ2-1; no reliable D call. The V and J ends lost 5 bases and 5 bases respectively, with 16 bases between them. CDR1 and CDR2 (germline): SGHAT, FQNNGV. The CDR3 sequence is 15 residues long. The CDR3 protein is CASSPGPAANNEQFF. CDR3 in DNA: TGTGCCAGCAGCCCCGGCCCTGCGGCGAACAATGAGCAGTTCTTC. Complete variable domain (other parts from reference TRBV11-2 and TRBJ2-1): EAGVAQSPRYKIIEKRQSVAFWCNPISGHATLYWYQQILGQGPKLLIQFQNNGVVDDSQLPKDRFSAERLKGVDSTLKIQPAKLEDSAVYLCASSPGPAANNEQFFGPGTRLTVL.

The chain employs TRBV5-4 and TRBJ2-6; TRBD1 agrees at 7 bases. CDR3 length equals 20 residues. CDR1 is SGHNT and CDR2 is YYREEE in the germline V gene (reference sequence). With V trimmed by 1 base and J by 0 bases, 13 bases remained unmatched. The CDR3 coding sequence is TGTGCCAGCAGCTTGTTCCAGGGGGTAGTCACACTCTCTGGGGCCAACGTCCTGACTTTC. It codes for CASSLFQGVVTLSGANVLTF.

This clonotype has a count of ten or more. The chain employs TRBV18 and TRBJ2-7; D gene unclear. This CDR3 comprises 13 residues. Looked up from germline, CDR1 is KGHSH and CDR2 is LQKENI. Trimming took off 2 bases at V and 5 bases at J, with 10 bases between the two ends. The CDR3 coding sequence is TGTGCCAGCTCACCAGTAGTTCTGAACGAGCAGTACTTC. Protein sequence: CASSPVVLNEQYF.